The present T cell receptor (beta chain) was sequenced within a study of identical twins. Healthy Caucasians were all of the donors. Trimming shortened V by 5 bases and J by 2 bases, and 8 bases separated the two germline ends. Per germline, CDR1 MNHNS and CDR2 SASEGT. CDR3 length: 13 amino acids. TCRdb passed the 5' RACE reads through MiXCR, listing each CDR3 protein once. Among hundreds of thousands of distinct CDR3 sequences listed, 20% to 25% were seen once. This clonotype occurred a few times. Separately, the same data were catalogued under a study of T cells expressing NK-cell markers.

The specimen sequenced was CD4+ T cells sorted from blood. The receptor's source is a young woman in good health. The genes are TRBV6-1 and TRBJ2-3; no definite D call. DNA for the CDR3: TGTGCCAGCAGTCCCCGTTACACAGATACGCAGTATTTT. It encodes CASSPRYTDTQYF.